The 13 T cell receptor beta chains listed next were all sequenced from one sample in a study of blood T cell repertoires in COVID-19 (dated by TCRdb to 2018 to 2020). Library creation used the immunoSEQ multiplex PCR assay. What TCRdb holds here is the immuneACCESS table cut down to in-frame rearrangements. Part of the clones is not present; checked against another copy, under half of the missing clones reflect an unresolved V gene, and the others are unexplained. The sample table holds 240,000 or so clones, of which around four fifths were seen once. The ten largest clonotypes hold about 1.9% of the sample. The specimen was peripheral blood. The receptors come from a woman at least 80 years old with acute or convalescent COVID-19.

The chain links TRBV2 to TRBJ2-5, with D perhaps matching TRBD2 (6 bases). The CDR3 spans 16 residues. V was trimmed by 6 bases and J by 6 bases, leaving 23 bases between them. Looked up from germline, CDR1 is SNHLY and CDR2 is FYNNEI. This CDR3 reads CASSPPGQGGVKTQYF. CDR3 nucleotides: TGTGCCAGCAGCCCCCCGGGGCAGGGAGGCGTAAAGACCCAGTACTTC.

The chain links TRBV7-3 to TRBJ2-1; 9 bases line up with TRBD2. This CDR3 has 15 amino acids. Germline assignment: CDR1 SGHTA and CDR2 FQGTGA. Trimming took 5 bases from V and 7 from J; bases not matched to a gene: 9. For the CDR3, the DNA is TGTGCCAGCAGCCCCTTAGTAGCGGGAGTTAATGAGCAGTTCTTC. Translating it yields CASSPLVAGVNEQFF.

The chain has TRBV5-4 and TRBJ2-3; 7 bases are shared with TRBD1. Germline assignment: CDR1 SGHNT and CDR2 YYREEE (reference sequence). This CDR3 contains 15 residues. V shed 0 bases, J shed 2 bases, and the junction held 3 bases outside the gene matches. The CDR3 region has the DNA TGTGCCAGCAGCTTGGGGGGACAGTTCACAGATACGCAGTATTTT. It specifies CASSLGGQFTDTQYF. The full variable domain, completed using reference TRBV5-4 and TRBJ2-3, is ETGVTQSPTHLIKTRGQQVTLRCSSQSGHNTVSWYQQALGQGPQFIFQYYREEENGRGNFPPRFSGLQFPNYSSELNVNALELDDSALYLCASSLGGQFTDTQYFGPGTRLTVL.

The genes are TRBV11-2 and TRBJ2-3; the D gene is possibly TRBD2 (5 bases). The germline gives CDR1 SGHAT, CDR2 FQNNGV. CDR3 length: 16 residues. Trimming shortened V by 1 base and J by 0 bases, and 11 bases separated the two germline ends. The CDR3 sequence is CASSLGMQRSTDTQYF. As DNA, the CDR3 is TGTGCCAGCAGCTTAGGTATGCAGCGGAGCACAGATACGCAGTATTTT. Full variable domain (missing parts from reference TRBV11-2 and TRBJ2-3): EAGVAQSPRYKIIEKRQSVAFWCNPISGHATLYWYQQILGQGPKLLIQFQNNGVVDDSQLPKDRFSAERLKGVDSTLKIQPAKLEDSAVYLCASSLGMQRSTDTQYFGPGTRLTVL.

The genes are TRBV3-1 (or the pseudogene TRBV3-2) and TRBJ1-1; possibly TRBD1 for D (6 bases). The germline gives CDR1 LGHDT, CDR2 YNNKEL (reference sequence). V shed 3 bases and J shed 3 bases, with 20 bases lying between them. CDR3 size: 17 residues. CDR3 coding DNA: TGTGCCAGCAGCCAGAGAGGGGGTTTAGGGTTTTACACTGAAGCTTTCTTT. Protein product: CASSQRGGLGFYTEAFF.

The chain combines TRBV7-3 with TRBJ2-2, with D unclear. The length of the CDR3 is 16 residues. Germline V CDR1 and CDR2: SGHTA, FQGTGA. Trimming removed 5 bases at V and 0 bases at J, with 13 bases between. CDR3 region: CASSPSVLTNTGELFF. The CDR3 region has the DNA TGTGCCAGCAGCCCATCGGTGCTTACGAACACCGGGGAGCTGTTTTTT.

The chain recombines TRBV12-3 or TRBV12-4 with TRBJ2-4, with D tentatively TRBD2 (6 bases). Deletions cut 8 bases from V and 3 bases from J, with 11 bases between. The CDR3 length is 13 residues. The CDR3 reads CASSASDKNIQYF. The CDR3 region has the DNA TGTGCCAGCTCTGCTAGCGACAAAAACATTCAGTACTTC.

The rearrangement joins TRBV18 to TRBJ2-2; TRBD1 agrees at 8 bases. The CDR3 extends over 15 amino acids. With V trimmed by 5 bases and J by 1 base, 3 bases remained unmatched. CDR1 and CDR2 from the germline V gene are KGHSH and LQKENI. DNA for the CDR3: TGTGCCAGCTCATCCGGACAGGGGAACACCGGGGAGCTGTTTTTT. It encodes CASSSGQGNTGELFF.

The gene calls are TRBV23-1 and TRBJ2-1; D gene unclear. TRBV23-1 is labeled an ORF, and its function is uncertain. Trimming removed 4 bases at V and 7 bases at J, with 14 bases between. CDR3 length: 14 residues. CDR3 sequence reads: CASSLRLNRNEQFF. The CDR3 region has the DNA TGCGCCAGCAGTCTGCGTTTAAATCGAAATGAGCAGTTCTTC.

This clone was counted a few times. CDR3 region: CASSLYVQGRNTGELFF. CDR3 bases: TGTGCCAGCAGCTTATACGTGCAGGGTCGTAACACCGGGGAGCTGTTTTTT. The chain is built from TRBV11-2 and TRBJ2-2; tentatively, D is TRBD1 (5 bases). From germline, CDR1 is SGHAT and CDR2 FQNNGV. The CDR3 length is 17 residues. V gave up 2 bases and J gave up 2 bases, with 15 bases separating them.

This chain connects TRBV28 to TRBJ1-2; D possibly corresponds to TRBD1 (5 bases). Trimming stripped 8 bases from V and 3 bases from J, with 19 bases between. This CDR3 comprises 15 residues. CDR1 MDHEN and CDR2 SYDVKM come from the germline V gene. CDR3 sequence (DNA): TGTGCCAGCGGCCCACTGGTGGGGCGCGACTATGGCTACACCTTC. It yields the protein CASGPLVGRDYGYTF.

The chain recombines TRBV7-8 with TRBJ1-5; 8 nucleotides match TRBD1. This CDR3 contains 13 residues. Looked up from germline, CDR1 is SGHVS and CDR2 is FQNEAQ. V gave up 5 bases and J gave up 5 bases; unmatched junction bases: 2. CDR3 in amino acids: CASSRRGHQPQHF. As DNA, the CDR3 is TGTGCCAGCAGCCGCAGGGGGCATCAGCCCCAGCATTTT.

The chain is built from TRBV12-3 or TRBV12-4 and TRBJ1-2; 9 bases map to TRBD1. The ends lost 6 bases at V and 8 bases at J; junction bases unmatched: 7. This CDR3 contains 13 residues. CDR3 sequence (DNA): TGTGCCAGCAGCCCACAGGGGGCGCGCGGCTACACCTTC. Translation: CASSPQGARGYTF.